A selection of T cell receptor beta chains follows, all from one sample in a study of OX40 agonist ivuxolimab in advanced cancers. The table came from immunoSEQ multiplex PCR; TCRdb's copy has only in-frame clones and leaves some out. The data show roughly 12,000 clones, roughly four fifths seen once. The sequencing here drew on CD4+ or CD8+ T cells sorted from blood, taken in a trial of the OX40 agonist ivuxolimab. The receptors here all came from an adult with an advanced solid tumor such as melanoma, head and neck, liver or kidney cancer. Both conserved end residues are part of each CDR3. Each record gives: J gene, V gene, CDR3 protein.

>TRBJ1-1|TRBV27
CASSLSNGGTEAFF
>TRBJ1-2|TRBV5-6
CASSLGDRANYGYTF
>TRBJ1-3|TRBV7-6
CASSLAASQGNTIYF
>TRBJ1-6|TRBV6-1
CASSEDRFRSPLHF
>TRBJ2-2|TRBV19
CASRITSGEMTGELFF
>TRBJ2-6|TRBV15
CATSRVKTGANVLTF
>TRBJ1-1|TRBV19
CASSISGITEAFF
>TRBJ2-4|TRBV13
CASRSGQGEPIQYF
>TRBJ2-3|TRBV4-1
CASSHPHTPGQALADTQYF
>TRBJ2-7|TRBV5-5
CASSLFPEATYEQYF
>TRBJ1-1|TRBV12-5
CASGLVQGATEAFF
>TRBJ2-7|TRBV10-3
CAISEEGGPYEQYF
>TRBJ1-4|TRBV15
CATSRDLPGGPNEKLFF
>TRBJ2-7|TRBV6-7
CASSKGLAGFYEQYF